The 24 T cell receptor beta chains below come from one sample, sequenced in a study of blood T cell repertoires in COVID-19. Generated by immunoSEQ multiplex PCR, the TCRdb table keeps only in-frame clones and is missing some. Of about 170,000 clones in the sample, 86% were seen once. Material for sequencing was peripheral blood. The receptor set was obtained from a woman older than 75 in a cohort sampled during active or convalescent COVID-19.

This clone was detected a few times. The chain couples TRBV5-1 to TRBJ1-1, with 7 bases matching TRBD1. The V and J ends lost 2 bases and 4 bases, in that order; junction bases with no gene match: 5. Germline V gives CDR1 SGHRS, CDR2 YFSETQ. The CDR3 is made up of 14 amino acids. The CDR3 spells CASSFDRAITEAFF. The CDR3 nucleotides are TGCGCCAGCAGCTTTGACAGGGCAATCACTGAAGCTTTCTTT.

V gene TRBV6-1 combines with J gene TRBJ1-1, with 7 bases fitting TRBD1. The germline V gene has CDR1 MNHNS and CDR2 SASEGT. The CDR3 consists of 16 residues. V shed 4 bases and J 1 base; nucleotides not matched to a gene: 9. The CDR3 protein is CASSVGTGVSNTEAFF. Written as DNA, the CDR3 is TGTGCCAGCAGTGTTGGCACAGGGGTATCGAACACTGAAGCTTTCTTT.

A note on this clone: Other DNA sequences of this sample code for an identical CDR3. CDR3 nucleotide sequence: TGTGCCAGCTCACCCCAACAGGTGAACACTGAAGCTTTCTTT. This gives the protein CASSPQQVNTEAFF. The rearrangement joins TRBV18 to TRBJ1-1, with D perhaps TRBD1 (5 bases). This CDR3 is 14 amino acids long. The germline V and J ends were trimmed by 3 bases and 0 bases, with 8 bases remaining between them. The V gene's germline CDR1 is KGHSH and CDR2 LQKENI.

The genes are TRBV6-2 or TRBV6-3 and TRBJ2-1; 10 positions match TRBD2. V lost 4 bases and J lost 6; bases outside the gene matches: 6. Germline V lookup: CDR1 MNHEY, CDR2 SVGEGT. There are 15 residues in the CDR3. CDR3 region: CASSFKRGGLNEQFF. The DNA of the CDR3 is TGTGCCAGCAGTTTTAAGCGGGGGGGCCTCAATGAGCAGTTCTTC.

V and J are TRBV14 and TRBJ2-3, with D tentatively TRBD2 (6 bases). V was cut by 4 bases and J by 2 bases, with 10 bases left in between. This CDR3 spans 14 amino acids. Germline lookup yields CDR1 SGHDN and CDR2 FVKESK. The CDR3, as DNA: TGTGCCAGCAGCCCCGGACTAACCACAGATACGCAGTATTTT. Protein sequence: CASSPGLTTDTQYF.

The chain combines TRBV4-2 with TRBJ1-1; 7 bases are shared with TRBD1. Germline CDR1 LGHNA, CDR2 YNFKEQ. The CDR3 spans 15 residues. V shed 3 bases, J shed 6 bases, and the junction held 10 bases outside the gene matches. The CDR3 nucleotides read TGTGCCAGCAGCCAGGTGGACAGGAGGCTGGCTGAAGCTTTCTTT. Its translation: CASSQVDRRLAEAFF.

This clone showed up just once. V gene TRBV19 combines with J gene TRBJ1-5; 10 bases are a match to TRBD1. The J segment lost 6 bases and the V segment lost 3 bases, leaving 2 bases of the junction unmatched. CDR1 is LNHDA and CDR2 is SQIVND in the germline V gene (reference sequence). The CDR3 loop spans 14 amino acids. The CDR3 here is CASSIGTGAQPQHF. CDR3 DNA sequence: TGTGCCAGTAGTATCGGGACAGGGGCTCAGCCCCAGCATTTT. Supplemented by reference TRBV19 and TRBJ1-5, the full variable domain reads DGGITQSPKYLFRKEGQNVTLSCEQNLNHDAMYWYRQDPGQGLRLIYYSQIVNDFQKGDIAEGYSVSREKKESFPLTVTSAQKNPTAFYLCASSIGTGAQPQHFGDGTRLSIL.

The rearrangement uses TRBV11-2 and TRBJ1-1, with a weak D call TRBD1 (5 bases). Between the trimmed V and J ends, which lost 0 bases and 4 bases, there was a span of 12 bases. Germline loops: CDR1 SGHAT, CDR2 FQNNGV. The CDR3 consists of 15 residues. Written as DNA, the CDR3 is TGTGCCAGCAGCTTAGATCTCTGGCAGGGCACTGAAGCTTTCTTT. Protein product: CASSLDLWQGTEAFF.

This sequence joins TRBV6-5 and TRBJ1-1; no clear D. CDR3 size: 13 residues. Germline CDR1 and CDR2: MNHEY and SVGAGI. Trimming pared 2 bases from V and 5 bases from J, leaving 9 bases between. The CDR3 region is CASSYRRKTEAFF. CDR3 DNA sequence: TGTGCCAGCAGTTACAGGAGGAAGACTGAAGCTTTCTTT.

This clone was recorded only once. The chain has TRBV5-1 and TRBJ2-3, with a tentative D call TRBD2 (5 bases). The CDR3 has 14 residues. With 3 bases removed from V and 0 bases from J, the gap between germline ends came to 8 bases. The V gene's germline CDR1 is SGHRS and CDR2 YFSETQ. The CDR3 reads CASSSGVSTDTQYF. The CDR3 bases are TGCGCCAGCAGCTCCGGGGTTAGCACAGATACGCAGTATTTT.

The V gene is TRBV19, the J gene TRBJ1-6; D call uncertain. The CDR3 extends over 16 amino acids. The V end was cut by 7 bases, the J end by 0 bases, with 13 bases between. Germline loops: CDR1 LNHDA, CDR2 SQIVND (reference sequence). The CDR3: CASTRGRSSYNSPLHF. CDR3 DNA: TGTGCCAGTACCCGAGGCAGAAGCTCCTATAATTCACCCCTCCACTTT.

The chain links TRBV5-1 to TRBJ2-3, with TRBD2 as a possible D gene (6 bases). V was clipped by 1 base and J by 4 bases, with 19 bases between them. CDR3 size: 17 residues. CDR1 and CDR2 from the germline V gene are SGHRS and YFSETQ. CDR3 sequence: CASSLSRDSGGADTQYF. CDR3 DNA: TGCGCCAGCAGCTTGTCCCGGGACTCCGGTGGGGCAGATACGCAGTATTTT.

The chain has TRBV25-1 and TRBJ2-2; D is possibly TRBD1 (6 bases). Deletions cut 6 bases from V and 4 bases from J, with 12 bases between. The CDR3 runs to 14 residues. CDR1 MGHDK and CDR2 SYGVNS come from the germline V gene. The DNA of the CDR3 is TGTGCCAGCAGCCGGGACACTCTCACCGGGGAGCTGTTTTTT. Translation gives CASSRDTLTGELFF.

The chain carries TRBV28 and TRBJ1-2, with D uncertain. V was clipped by 6 bases and J by 1 base, with 15 bases between them. Germline CDR1 and CDR2: MDHEN and SYDVKM. This CDR3 spans 15 amino acids. The CDR3 DNA follows: TGTGCCAGCAGCATGAGGGCAGCCTTTAACTATGGCTACACCTTC. The encoded protein is CASSMRAAFNYGYTF.

The chain uses TRBV11-3 and TRBJ2-1; 13 bases align to TRBD2. Germline-derived CDR1 and CDR2 are SGHNT and YENEEA. Trimming cost V 0 bases and J 9 bases; bases outside gene matches: 8. The CDR3 has 17 residues. For the CDR3, the DNA is TGTGCCAGCAGCTTAGAGTCCGGGACTAGCGGGATCTTTGAGCAGTTCTTC. It is translated as CASSLESGTSGIFEQFF.

As DNA, the CDR3 is TGTGCCAGCAGCCAAGTCCGGCGGAGCTCCTACGAGCAGTACTTC. It yields the protein CASSQVRRSSYEQYF. This chain links TRBV3-1 (or the pseudogene TRBV3-2) with TRBJ2-7; D not certain. The CDR3 is 15 amino acids. CDR1 is LGHDT and CDR2 is YNNKEL in the germline V gene (reference sequence). V lost 1 base to trimming and J lost 0 bases, with 10 bases between them.

The V gene is TRBV7-8, the J gene TRBJ2-2; D is possibly TRBD2 (7 bases). The germline V gene has CDR1 SGHVS and CDR2 FQNEAQ. The CDR3 spans 15 residues. Trimming stripped 5 bases from V and 7 bases from J, with 17 bases between. The CDR3 reads CASSVEMRGRGELFF. The CDR3, as DNA: TGTGCCAGCAGCGTTGAGATGCGGGGGCGCGGGGAGCTGTTTTTT.

This sequence joins TRBV30 and TRBJ2-7, with a possible D match to TRBD2 (6 bases). V dropped 4 bases and J dropped 6 bases, with 13 bases sitting between them. The germline gives CDR1 GTSNPN, CDR2 SVGIG (reference sequence). The CDR3 length is 12 residues. The CDR3 is CAWTKGGIEQYF. In DNA, the CDR3 is TGTGCCTGGACCAAGGGAGGCATCGAGCAGTACTTC.

The chain couples TRBV5-1 to TRBJ1-4; a possible D gene is TRBD1 (6 bases). CDR1 is SGHRS, CDR2 YFSETQ, per germline. The CDR3 runs 16 residues. V was cut by 4 bases and J by 6 bases, with 19 bases left in between. Written as DNA, the CDR3 is TGCGCCAGCAGCATCCGGCAGGGGCGGGGGGATGAAAAACTGTTTTTT. Residues: CASSIRQGRGDEKLFF.

The chain has TRBV28 and TRBJ2-7, with 7 nucleotides matching TRBD2. This CDR3 is 16 amino acids long. Germline assignment: CDR1 MDHEN and CDR2 SYDVKM. V lost 6 bases and J lost 0; bases outside the gene matches: 11. The CDR3 is CASRASSSGRSYEQYF. CDR3 coding DNA: TGTGCCAGCAGGGCTTCCTCTAGCGGCCGCTCCTACGAGCAGTACTTC.

This clone was observed a handful of times. The rearrangement joins TRBV3-1 (or the pseudogene TRBV3-2) to TRBJ2-7, with TRBD2 matching over 7 bases. J gave up 1 base and V 1 base, and 1 base lay outside the gene matches. CDR3 length: 14 amino acids. Germline V gene lookup returns CDR1 LGHDT and CDR2 YNNKEL (reference sequence). CDR3 protein: CASSQVGGSYEQYF. The CDR3 DNA reads TGTGCCAGCAGCCAAGTGGGGGGGTCCTACGAGCAGTACTTC.

The chain carries TRBV21-1 and TRBJ2-5; the D call in the table, TRBD1, was not verified against the DNA. TRBV21-1 is a documented pseudogene. This CDR3 region has 16 residues. CDR3 DNA: TGTGCCAGCAGCAAAGTTACTTTGGACAGACAAGAGACCCAGTACTTC. It translates to CASSKVTLDRQETQYF.

The rearrangement uses TRBV30 and TRBJ2-2; 7 bases are a match to TRBD1. The CDR3 sequence is 15 residues long. Germline trimming cut 7 bases from V and 4 bases from J; bases unmatched to any gene: 12. Germline V gene sequence: CDR1 GTSNPN, CDR2 SVGIG (reference sequence). CDR3 DNA: TGTGCCTCGATCGACAGGGCGGGCGTCACCGGGGAGCTGTTTTTT. Residues: CASIDRAGVTGELFF.

This clone was counted once. The chain combines TRBV11-3 with TRBJ1-1; no clear D gene. The CDR3 extends over 11 amino acids. The V end was cut by 8 bases, the J end by 1 base, with 5 bases between. Germline V lookup: CDR1 SGHNT, CDR2 YENEEA. As DNA, the CDR3 is TGTGCCAGCGCGGCGAACACTGAAGCTTTCTTT. It codes for CASAANTEAFF. Full variable domain (remainder filled in from reference TRBV11-3 and TRBJ1-1): EAGVVQSPRYKIIEKKQPVAFWCNPISGHNTLYWYLQNLGQGPELLIRYENEEAVDDSQLPKDRFSAERLKGVDSTLKIQPAELGDSAVYLCASAANTEAFFGQGTRLTVV.